These T cell receptor beta chains were read from a single sample in a study of beta chain features in type 1 diabetes. TCRdb keeps only in-frame clones here, not all; method: immunoSEQ multiplex PCR. The sample holds over 700,000 clones, about a sixth seen once. Sequenced sample: naive CD4+ T cells from blood. The receptors come from a woman aged 18 to 35 in good health. Each CDR3 is given with its conserved first and last residue. D genes are given only for firm matches. Size tells how often a clone was seen (once, few, many) or the class of an expanded clone, and some rows leave it out.

CDR3 DNA,CDR3 protein,clone size,V gene,J gene,D gene
TGTGCCAGTAGTACCGCTGACAACTACAATGAGCAGTTCTTC,CASSTADNYNEQFF,few,TRBV19,TRBJ2-1,-
TGTGCCAGCAGCTTAGCTAATCAGCCCCAGCATTTT,CASSLANQPQHF,many,TRBV7-9,TRBJ1-5,-
TGTGCCAGCAGGGGCGGTAGCGCCGCCTACGAGCAGTACTTC,CASRGGSAAYEQYF,-,TRBV28,TRBJ2-7,-
TGTGCCAGCAGCTACCGAGCGGGAGGACCCTACGAGCAGTACTTC,CASSYRAGGPYEQYF,-,TRBV7-2,TRBJ2-7,TRBD2
TGTGCCACCTCCAGCCCCGGAGCCAAAAACATTCAGTACTTC,CATSSPGAKNIQYF,-,TRBV15,TRBJ2-4,-
TGTGCCAGCACCACTGGGGAGGGGGCCTACGAGCAGTACTTC,CASTTGEGAYEQYF,few,TRBV28,TRBJ2-7,-
TGTGCCAGCAGAAGACAGGGGCACAATGAGCAGTTCTTC,CASRRQGHNEQFF,-,TRBV7-9,TRBJ2-1,TRBD1
TGTGCCAGCAGCTTATGGGCAGGGGACACGCATGAGCAGTTCTTC,CASSLWAGDTHEQFF,few,TRBV7-3,TRBJ2-1,-
TGTGCCACCAGCAGAGAAGGACATTTGAACACTGAAGCTTTCTTT,CATSREGHLNTEAFF,-,TRBV15,TRBJ1-1,-
TGCGCCAGCAGCCAAGATTTCACTCGGGGACATAGATTC,CASSQDFTRGHRF,-,TRBV4-3,TRBJ1-2,-
TGTGCCATCAGTGATGGAGCGGGGGCAAACAATGAGCAGTTCTTC,CAISDGAGANNEQFF,-,TRBV10-3,TRBJ2-1,TRBD2
TGCGCCAGCAGCTTGCAAGGTTTGGGGAATGAGCAGTTCTTC,CASSLQGLGNEQFF,few,TRBV5-1,TRBJ2-1,-
TGTGCCAGCAGCCAAGACGCACAAGGGGTGAATGGCTACACCTTC,CASSQDAQGVNGYTF,few,TRBV7-9,TRBJ1-2,-
TGCGCCAGCAGCTTCACGACTAGCGGGAGAACCGGGGAGCTGTTTTTT,CASSFTTSGRTGELFF,few,TRBV5-1,TRBJ2-2,TRBD2
TGTGCCAGCAGCCGGGACAGGGCTCTCGAGCAGTACTTC,CASSRDRALEQYF,-,TRBV14,TRBJ2-7,TRBD1
TGTGCCAGCAGCTTCCGGGACAGGGGGCGGGATGAGCAGTTCTTC,CASSFRDRGRDEQFF,-,TRBV7-3,TRBJ2-1,TRBD1
TGTGCCAGCAGCCCAGCGGGGGAAGTAGGGAAGACCCAGTACTTC,CASSPAGEVGKTQYF,-,TRBV7-9,TRBJ2-5,TRBD2
TGTGCCAGCAGCTCCCGGTGGGGGAGCTCCTACAATGAGCAGTTCTTC,CASSSRWGSSYNEQFF,-,TRBV5-4,TRBJ2-1,-
TGTGCCAGCAGCAAGCCGGAGGGCAGTGAGCAGTTCTTC,CASSKPEGSEQFF,few,TRBV9,TRBJ2-1,-
TGTGCCAGCAGCCGGACTAGCGGGAGTAGCTATGAGCAGTTCTTC,CASSRTSGSSYEQFF,-,TRBV5-4,TRBJ2-1,TRBD2
TGTGCCACTTCAAGACAGGGCACCTACGAGCAGTACTTC,CATSRQGTYEQYF,-,TRBV28,TRBJ2-7,TRBD1
TGTGCCAGCAGCTTGCTCTGGGCCGGAGGGTCGGGGGAGCTGTTTTTT,CASSLLWAGGSGELFF,few,TRBV5-6,TRBJ2-2,-
TGTGCCAGCAGCTTAGCGCCTGGGGTGGGTGTGGAGACCCAGTACTTC,CASSLAPGVGVETQYF,-,TRBV7-2,TRBJ2-5,-
TGCGCCAGCAGCCAACTCACAGGGGGCTCGGAGACCCAGTACTTC,CASSQLTGGSETQYF,-,TRBV5-1,TRBJ2-5,TRBD1
TGTGCCATCAGTGAGTCGTACCAAGAGACCCAGTACTTC,CAISESYQETQYF,-,TRBV10-3,TRBJ2-5,-
TGTGCCAGCAGCTTAGGGCCTAGCGGGAGGAGGGGAGATACGCAGTATTTT,CASSLGPSGRRGDTQYF,few,TRBV7-2,TRBJ2-3,TRBD2
TGTGCCAGCCTGTATACGGGTAACACCGGGGAGCTGTTTTTT,CASLYTGNTGELFF,-,TRBV6-1,TRBJ2-2,-
TGTGCCAGCAGCTTGACAGTTAGCAATCAGCCCCAGCATTTT,CASSLTVSNQPQHF,-,TRBV11-2,TRBJ1-5,-
TGTGCCAGCAGTAAGGGACTAGCGGGGTACAATGAGCAGTTCTTC,CASSKGLAGYNEQFF,-,TRBV7-3,TRBJ2-1,TRBD2